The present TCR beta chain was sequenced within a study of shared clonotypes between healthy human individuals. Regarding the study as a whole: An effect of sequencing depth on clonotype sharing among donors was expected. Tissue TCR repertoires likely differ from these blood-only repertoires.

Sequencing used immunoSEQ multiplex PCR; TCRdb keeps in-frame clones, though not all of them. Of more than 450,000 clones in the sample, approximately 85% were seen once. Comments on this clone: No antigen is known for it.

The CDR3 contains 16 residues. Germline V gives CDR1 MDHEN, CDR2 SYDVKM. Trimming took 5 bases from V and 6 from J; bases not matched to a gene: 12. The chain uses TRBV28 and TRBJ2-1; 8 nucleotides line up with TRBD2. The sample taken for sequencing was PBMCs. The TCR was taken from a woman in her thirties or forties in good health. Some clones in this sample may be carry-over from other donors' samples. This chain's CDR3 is CASSTPGLGRGNEQFF. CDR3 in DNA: TGTGCCAGCAGTACTCCGGGACTAGGGAGGGGCAATGAGCAGTTCTTC.